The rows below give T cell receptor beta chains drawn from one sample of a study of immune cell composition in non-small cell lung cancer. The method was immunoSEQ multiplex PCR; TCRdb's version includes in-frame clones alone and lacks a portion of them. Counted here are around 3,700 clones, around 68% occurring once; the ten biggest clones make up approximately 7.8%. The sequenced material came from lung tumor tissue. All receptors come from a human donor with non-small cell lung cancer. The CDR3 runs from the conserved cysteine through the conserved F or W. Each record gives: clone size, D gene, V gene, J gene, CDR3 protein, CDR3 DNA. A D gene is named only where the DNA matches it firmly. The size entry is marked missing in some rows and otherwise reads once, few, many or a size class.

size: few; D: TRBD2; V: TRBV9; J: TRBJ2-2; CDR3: CASSEASGLAAPGELFF; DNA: TGTGCCAGCAGCGAAGCGTCGGGACTAGCGGCGCCCGGGGAGCTGTTTTTT
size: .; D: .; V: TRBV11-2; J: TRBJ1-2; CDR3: CASSPQLRANYGYTF; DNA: TGTGCCAGCAGCCCCCAATTGAGAGCTAACTATGGCTACACCTTC
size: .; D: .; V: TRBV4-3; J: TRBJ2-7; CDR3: CASSQEQGTALDEQYF; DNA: TGCGCCAGCAGCCAGGAACAGGGTACTGCTCTCGACGAGCAGTACTTC
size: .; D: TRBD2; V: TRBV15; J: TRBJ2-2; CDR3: CATSKPGTSGFTGELFF; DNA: TGTGCCACCAGCAAGCCCGGGACTAGCGGATTCACCGGGGAGCTGTTTTTT
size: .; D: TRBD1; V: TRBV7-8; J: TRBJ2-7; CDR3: CASSSRQGRYEQYF; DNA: TGTGCCAGCAGCTCAAGACAGGGTCGCTACGAGCAGTACTTC
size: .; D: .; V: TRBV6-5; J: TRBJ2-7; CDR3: CASSSLLYEQYF; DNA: TGTGCCAGCAGTTCCTTACTCTACGAGCAGTACTTC
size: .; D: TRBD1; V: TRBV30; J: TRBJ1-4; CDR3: CAWRRQGGEKLFF; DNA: TGTGCCTGGAGGCGTCAGGGGGGTGAAAAACTGTTTTTT
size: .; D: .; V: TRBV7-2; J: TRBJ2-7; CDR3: CASSLVAASSYEQYF; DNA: TGTGCCAGCAGCTTAGTGGCCGCTTCCTCCTACGAGCAGTACTTC
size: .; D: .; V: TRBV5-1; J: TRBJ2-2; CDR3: CASSLGGQGSSGELFF; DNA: TGCGCCAGCAGCTTGGGGGGCCAGGGGTCTTCCGGGGAGCTGTTTTTT
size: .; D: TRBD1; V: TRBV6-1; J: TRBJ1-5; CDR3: CASSAHRGLSNQPQHF; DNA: TGTGCCAGCAGTGCACACAGGGGGCTCAGCAATCAGCCCCAGCATTTT
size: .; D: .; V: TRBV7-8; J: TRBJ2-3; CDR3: CASSFWGLGSTDTQYF; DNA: TGTGCCAGCAGCTTCTGGGGACTGGGGTCCACAGATACGCAGTATTTT
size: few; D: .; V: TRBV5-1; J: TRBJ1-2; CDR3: CASSSGEPNYGYTF; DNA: TGCGCCAGCAGCTCAGGGGAACCTAACTATGGCTACACCTTC
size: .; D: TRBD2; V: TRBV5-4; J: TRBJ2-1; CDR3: CASSLGGGLADPGEQFF; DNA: TGTGCCAGCAGCTTAGGGGGGGGACTAGCGGATCCGGGCGAGCAGTTCTTC
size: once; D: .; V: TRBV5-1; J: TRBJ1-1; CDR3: CASSLGASNTEAFF; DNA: TGCGCCAGCAGCTTGGGGGCCTCGAACACTGAAGCTTTCTTT
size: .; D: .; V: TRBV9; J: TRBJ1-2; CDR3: CASSGYTGYGYTF; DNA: TGTGCCAGCAGCGGGTATACCGGCTATGGCTACACCTTC
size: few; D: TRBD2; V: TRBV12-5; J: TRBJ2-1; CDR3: CASGLSGSGSYNEQFF; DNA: TGTGCTAGTGGTTTGAGCGGGAGCGGTTCCTACAATGAGCAGTTCTTC
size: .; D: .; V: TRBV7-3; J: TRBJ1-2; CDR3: CASSPSRLNYGYTF; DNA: TGTGCCAGCAGCCCCAGCAGGCTTAACTATGGCTACACCTTC
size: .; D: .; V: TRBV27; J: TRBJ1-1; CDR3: CASSLWGEVNTEAFF; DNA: TGTGCCAGCAGTTTATGGGGGGAAGTGAACACTGAAGCTTTCTTT
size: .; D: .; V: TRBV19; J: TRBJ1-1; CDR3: CASSVEGVKTEAFF; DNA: TGTGCCAGTAGCGTTGAAGGGGTAAAGACTGAAGCTTTCTTT
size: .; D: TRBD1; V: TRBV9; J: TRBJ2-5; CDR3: CASSVQGAIVETQYF; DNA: TGTGCCAGCAGCGTACAGGGGGCCATTGTGGAGACCCAGTACTTC
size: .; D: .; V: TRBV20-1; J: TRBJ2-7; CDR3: CSAREDWEQYF; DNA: TGCAGTGCTAGAGAGGACTGGGAACAGTACTTC
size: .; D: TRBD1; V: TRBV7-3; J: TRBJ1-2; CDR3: CASSLRTGGLDGYTF; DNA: TGTGCCAGCAGCTTAAGGACAGGGGGTTTGGATGGCTACACCTTC
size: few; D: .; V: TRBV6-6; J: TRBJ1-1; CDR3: CASSPRVNTEAFF; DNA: TGTGCCAGCAGCCCCAGGGTTAACACTGAAGCTTTCTTT
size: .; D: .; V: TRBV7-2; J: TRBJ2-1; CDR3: CASSTLASSYNEQFF; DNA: TGTGCCAGCAGCACATTAGCGAGCTCCTACAATGAGCAGTTCTTC
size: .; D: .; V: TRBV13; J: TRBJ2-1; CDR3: CASSQASTSESGWNEQFF; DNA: TGTGCCAGCAGCCAAGCCTCCACTAGTGAATCAGGCTGGAATGAGCAGTTCTTC
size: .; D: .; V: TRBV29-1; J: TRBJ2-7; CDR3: CSVVWVAASSYEQYF; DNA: TGCAGCGTTGTTTGGGTGGCGGCGAGCTCCTACGAGCAGTACTTC
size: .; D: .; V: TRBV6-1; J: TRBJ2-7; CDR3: CASSLRKYEQYF; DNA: TGTGCCAGCAGCCTTCGTAAATACGAGCAGTACTTC
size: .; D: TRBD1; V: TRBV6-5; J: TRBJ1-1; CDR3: CASSRLQGDFPEAFF; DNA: TGTGCCAGCAGCCGGCTGCAGGGGGATTTTCCTGAAGCTTTCTTT
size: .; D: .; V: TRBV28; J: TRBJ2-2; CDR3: CASSPQPSGREHRGAVF; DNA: TGTGCCAGCAGCCCACAGCCCTCCGGGCGCGAACACCGGGGAGCTGTTTTT
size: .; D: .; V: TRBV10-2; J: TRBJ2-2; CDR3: CASGGGDANTGELFF; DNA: TGCGCCAGCGGAGGGGGGGACGCGAACACCGGGGAGCTGTTTTTT
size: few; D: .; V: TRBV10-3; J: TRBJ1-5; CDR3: CAISPGQGKSRNQPQHF; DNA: TGTGCCATCAGTCCTGGGCAGGGAAAGTCACGGAATCAGCCCCAGCATTTT
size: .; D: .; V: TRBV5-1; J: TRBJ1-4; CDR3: CASSLGGGHEKLFF; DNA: TGCGCCAGCAGCTTGGGAGGAGGGCACGAAAAACTGTTTTTT